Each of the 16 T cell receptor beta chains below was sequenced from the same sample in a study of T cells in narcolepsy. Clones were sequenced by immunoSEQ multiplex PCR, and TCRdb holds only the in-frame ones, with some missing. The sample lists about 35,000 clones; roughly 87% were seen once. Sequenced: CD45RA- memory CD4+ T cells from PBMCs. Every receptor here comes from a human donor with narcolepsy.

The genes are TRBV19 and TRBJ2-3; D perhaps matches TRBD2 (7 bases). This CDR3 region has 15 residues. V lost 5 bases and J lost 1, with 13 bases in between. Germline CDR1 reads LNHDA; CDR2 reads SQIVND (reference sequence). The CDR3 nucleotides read TGTGCCAGTAGTCCAGGAGGGGGGGGCACAGATACGCAGTATTTT. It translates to CASSPGGGGTDTQYF.

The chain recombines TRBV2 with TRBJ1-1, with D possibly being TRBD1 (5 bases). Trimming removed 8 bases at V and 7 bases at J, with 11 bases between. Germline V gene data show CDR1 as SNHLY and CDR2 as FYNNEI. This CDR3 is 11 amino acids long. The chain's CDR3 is CASGARGEAFF. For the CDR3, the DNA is TGTGCCAGCGGGGCCCGGGGTGAAGCTTTCTTT.

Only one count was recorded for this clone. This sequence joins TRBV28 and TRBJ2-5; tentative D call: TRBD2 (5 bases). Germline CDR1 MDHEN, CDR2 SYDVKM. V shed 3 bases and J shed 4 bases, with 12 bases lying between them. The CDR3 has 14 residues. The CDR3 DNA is TGTGCCAGCAGTTTGTTAGGAGGCTTAGAGACCCAGTACTTC. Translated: CASSLLGGLETQYF.

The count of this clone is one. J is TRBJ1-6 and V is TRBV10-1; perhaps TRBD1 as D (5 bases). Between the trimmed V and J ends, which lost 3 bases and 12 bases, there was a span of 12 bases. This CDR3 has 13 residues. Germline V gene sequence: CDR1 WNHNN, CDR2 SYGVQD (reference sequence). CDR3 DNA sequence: TGCGCCAGCAGTGACAGGGAGAAAAAACCCCTCCACTTT. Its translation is CASSDREKKPLHF.

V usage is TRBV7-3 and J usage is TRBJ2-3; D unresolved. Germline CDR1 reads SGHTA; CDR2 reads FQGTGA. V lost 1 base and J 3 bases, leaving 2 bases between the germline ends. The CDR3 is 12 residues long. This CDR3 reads CASSLITDTQYF. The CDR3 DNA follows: TGTGCCAGCAGCTTAATAACAGATACGCAGTATTTT.

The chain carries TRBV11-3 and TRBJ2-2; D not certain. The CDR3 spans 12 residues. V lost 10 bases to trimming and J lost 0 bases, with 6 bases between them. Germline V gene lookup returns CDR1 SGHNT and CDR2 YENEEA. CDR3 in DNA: TGTGCCACCCCCGCGAACACCGGGGAGCTGTTTTTT. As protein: CATPANTGELFF.

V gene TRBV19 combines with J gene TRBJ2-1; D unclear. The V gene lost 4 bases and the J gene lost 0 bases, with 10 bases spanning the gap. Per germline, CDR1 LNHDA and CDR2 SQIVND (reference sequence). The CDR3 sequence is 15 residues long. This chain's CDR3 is CASSTGSHSYNEQFF. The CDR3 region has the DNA TGTGCCAGTAGTACCGGTAGCCACTCCTACAATGAGCAGTTCTTC.

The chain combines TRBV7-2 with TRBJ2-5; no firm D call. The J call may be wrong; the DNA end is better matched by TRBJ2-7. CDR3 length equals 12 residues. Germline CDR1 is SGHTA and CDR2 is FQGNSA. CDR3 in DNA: TGTGCCAGCAGTTCGAACTCGGACGAGCAGTACTTC. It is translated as CASSSNSDEQYF.

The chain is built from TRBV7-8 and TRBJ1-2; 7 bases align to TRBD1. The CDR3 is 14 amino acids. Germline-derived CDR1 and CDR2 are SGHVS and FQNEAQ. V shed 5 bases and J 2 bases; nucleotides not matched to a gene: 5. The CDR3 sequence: CASSRDSWNYGYTF. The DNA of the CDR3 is TGTGCCAGCAGCAGGGACAGCTGGAACTATGGCTACACCTTC.

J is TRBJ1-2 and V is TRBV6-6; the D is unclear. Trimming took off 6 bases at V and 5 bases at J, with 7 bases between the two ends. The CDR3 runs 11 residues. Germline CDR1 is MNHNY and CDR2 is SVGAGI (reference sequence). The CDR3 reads CASSGTYGYTF. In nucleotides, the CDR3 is TGTGCCAGCAGCGGAACGTATGGCTACACCTTC.

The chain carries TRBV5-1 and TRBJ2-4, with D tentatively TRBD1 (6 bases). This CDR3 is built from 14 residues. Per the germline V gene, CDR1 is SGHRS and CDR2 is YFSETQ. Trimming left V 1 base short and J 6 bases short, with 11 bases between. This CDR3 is CASSLQGSGNIQYF. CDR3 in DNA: TGCGCCAGCAGCTTGCAGGGGTCAGGAAACATTCAGTACTTC.

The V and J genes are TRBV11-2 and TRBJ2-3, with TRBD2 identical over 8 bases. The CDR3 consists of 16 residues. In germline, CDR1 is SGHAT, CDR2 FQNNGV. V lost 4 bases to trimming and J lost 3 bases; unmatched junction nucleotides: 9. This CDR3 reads CASSSSSGRSTDTQYF. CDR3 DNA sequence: TGTGCCAGCAGCTCGTCGAGCGGGAGATCTACAGATACGCAGTATTTT.

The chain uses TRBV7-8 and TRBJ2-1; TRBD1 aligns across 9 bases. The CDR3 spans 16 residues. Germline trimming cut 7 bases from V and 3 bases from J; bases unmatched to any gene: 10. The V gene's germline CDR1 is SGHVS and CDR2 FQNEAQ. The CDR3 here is CASTPGQGGNYNEQFF. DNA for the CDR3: TGTGCCAGCACTCCGGGACAGGGAGGGAACTACAATGAGCAGTTCTTC.

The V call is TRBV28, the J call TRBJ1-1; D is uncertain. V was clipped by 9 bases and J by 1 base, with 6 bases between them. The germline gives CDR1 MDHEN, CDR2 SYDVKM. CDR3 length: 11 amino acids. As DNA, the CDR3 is TGTGCCAGTTATGAGAACACTGAAGCTTTCTTT. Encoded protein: CASYENTEAFF.

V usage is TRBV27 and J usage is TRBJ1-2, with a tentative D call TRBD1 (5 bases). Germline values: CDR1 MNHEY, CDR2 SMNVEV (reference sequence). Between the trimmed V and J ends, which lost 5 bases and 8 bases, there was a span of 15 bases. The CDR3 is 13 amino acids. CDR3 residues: CASSRDERDGYTF. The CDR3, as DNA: TGTGCCAGCAGTAGGGATGAAAGGGACGGCTACACCTTC.

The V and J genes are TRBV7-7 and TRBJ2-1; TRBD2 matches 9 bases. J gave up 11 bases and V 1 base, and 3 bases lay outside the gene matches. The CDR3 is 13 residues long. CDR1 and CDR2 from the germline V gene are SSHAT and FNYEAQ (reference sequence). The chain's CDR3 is CASSLVGTSQQFF. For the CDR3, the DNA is TGTGCCAGCAGCTTAGTCGGGACTAGCCAGCAGTTCTTC.